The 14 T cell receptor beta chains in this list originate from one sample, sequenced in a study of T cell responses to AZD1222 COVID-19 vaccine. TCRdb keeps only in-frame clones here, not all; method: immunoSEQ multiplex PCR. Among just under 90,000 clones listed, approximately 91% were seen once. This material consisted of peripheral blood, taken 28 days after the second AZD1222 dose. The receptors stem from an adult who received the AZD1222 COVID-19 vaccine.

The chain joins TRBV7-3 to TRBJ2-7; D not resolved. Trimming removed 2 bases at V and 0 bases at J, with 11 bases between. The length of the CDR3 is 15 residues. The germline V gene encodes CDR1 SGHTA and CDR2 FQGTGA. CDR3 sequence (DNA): TGTGCCAGCAGCTTATCGAAGGAGAGCTCCTACGAGCAGTACTTC. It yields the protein CASSLSKESSYEQYF.

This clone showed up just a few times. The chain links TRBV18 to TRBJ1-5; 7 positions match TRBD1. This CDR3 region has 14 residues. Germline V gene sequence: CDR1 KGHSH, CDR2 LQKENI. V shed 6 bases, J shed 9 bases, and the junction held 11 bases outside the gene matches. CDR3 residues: CASSPDRDTGPQHF. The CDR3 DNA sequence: TGTGCCAGCTCTCCCGACAGGGACACGGGGCCCCAGCATTTT.

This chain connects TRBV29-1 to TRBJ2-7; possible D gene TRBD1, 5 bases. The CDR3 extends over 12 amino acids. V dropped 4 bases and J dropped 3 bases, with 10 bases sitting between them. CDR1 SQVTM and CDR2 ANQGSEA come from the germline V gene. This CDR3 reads CSVVAGRYEQYF. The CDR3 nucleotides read TGCAGCGTTGTGGCAGGGCGCTACGAGCAGTACTTC.

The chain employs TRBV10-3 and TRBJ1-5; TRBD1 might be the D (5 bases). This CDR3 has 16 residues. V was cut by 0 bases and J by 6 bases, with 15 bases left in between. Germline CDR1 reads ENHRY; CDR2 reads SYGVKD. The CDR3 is CAISESGGGVGQPQHF. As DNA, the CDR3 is TGTGCCATCAGTGAGTCGGGTGGAGGGGTGGGTCAGCCCCAGCATTTT.

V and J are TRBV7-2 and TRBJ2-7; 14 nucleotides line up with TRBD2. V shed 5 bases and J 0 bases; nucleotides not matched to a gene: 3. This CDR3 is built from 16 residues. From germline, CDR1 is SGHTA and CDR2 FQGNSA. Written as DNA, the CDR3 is TGTGCCAGCAGCCCGGGACTAGCGGGGGTCTCCTACGAGCAGTACTTC. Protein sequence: CASSPGLAGVSYEQYF.

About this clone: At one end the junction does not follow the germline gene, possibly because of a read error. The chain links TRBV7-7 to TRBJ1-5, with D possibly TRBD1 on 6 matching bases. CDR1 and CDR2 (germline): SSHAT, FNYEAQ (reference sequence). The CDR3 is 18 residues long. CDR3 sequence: CASSSGRGGHYSNQPQHF. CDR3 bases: TGTGCTAGCAGCTCTGGGAGGGGGGGTCATTATAGCAATCAGCCCCAGCATTTT. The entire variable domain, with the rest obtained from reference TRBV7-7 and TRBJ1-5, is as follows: GAGVSQSPRYKVTKRGQDVTLRCDPISSHATLYWYQQALGQGPEFLTYFNYEAQPDKSGLPSDRFSAERPEGSISTLTIQRTEQRDSAMYRCASSSGRGGHYSNQPQHFGDGTRLSIL.

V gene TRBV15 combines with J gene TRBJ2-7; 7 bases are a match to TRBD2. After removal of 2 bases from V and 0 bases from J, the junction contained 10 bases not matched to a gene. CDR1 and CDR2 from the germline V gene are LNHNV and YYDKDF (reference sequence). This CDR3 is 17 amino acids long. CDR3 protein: CATSRPIGGFSSYEQYF. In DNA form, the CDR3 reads TGTGCCACCAGCAGACCGATCGGGGGGTTTAGCTCCTACGAGCAGTACTTC.

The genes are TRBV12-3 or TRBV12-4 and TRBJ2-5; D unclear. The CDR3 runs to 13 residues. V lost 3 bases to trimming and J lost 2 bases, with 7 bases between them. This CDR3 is CASSFSEQETQYF. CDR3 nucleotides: TGTGCCAGCAGTTTTAGTGAGCAAGAGACCCAGTACTTC.

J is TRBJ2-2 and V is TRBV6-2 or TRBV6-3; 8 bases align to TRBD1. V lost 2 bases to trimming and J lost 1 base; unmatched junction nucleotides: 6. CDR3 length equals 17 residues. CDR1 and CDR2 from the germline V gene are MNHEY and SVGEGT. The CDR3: CASSYGTGSKNTGELFF. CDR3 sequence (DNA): TGTGCCAGCAGTTACGGGACAGGCTCCAAGAACACCGGGGAGCTGTTTTTT.

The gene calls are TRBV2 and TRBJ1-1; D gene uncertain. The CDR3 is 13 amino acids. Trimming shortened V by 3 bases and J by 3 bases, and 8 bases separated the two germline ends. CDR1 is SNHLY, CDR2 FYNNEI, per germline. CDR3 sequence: CASSDLEDTEAFF. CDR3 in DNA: TGTGCCAGCAGTGATTTGGAGGACACTGAAGCTTTCTTT.

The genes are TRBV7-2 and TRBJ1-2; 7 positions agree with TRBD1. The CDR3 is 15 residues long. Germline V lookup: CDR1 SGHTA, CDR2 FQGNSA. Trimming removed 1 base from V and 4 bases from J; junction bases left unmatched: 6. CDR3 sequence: CASSLGQGGSYGYTF. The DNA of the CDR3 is TGTGCCAGCAGCTTAGGGCAGGGGGGTTCCTATGGCTACACCTTC.

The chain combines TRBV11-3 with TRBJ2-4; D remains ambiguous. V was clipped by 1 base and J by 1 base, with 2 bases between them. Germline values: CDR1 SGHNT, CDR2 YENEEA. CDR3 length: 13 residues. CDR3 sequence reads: CASSLVAKNIQYF. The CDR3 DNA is TGTGCCAGCAGCTTAGTCGCCAAAAACATTCAGTACTTC.

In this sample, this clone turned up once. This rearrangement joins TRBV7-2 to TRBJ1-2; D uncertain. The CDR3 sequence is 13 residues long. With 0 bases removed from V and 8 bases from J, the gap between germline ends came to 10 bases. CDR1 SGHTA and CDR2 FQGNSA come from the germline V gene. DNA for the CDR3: TGTGCCAGCAGCTTAGCCCCCTGGAGAGGCTACACCTTC. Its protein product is CASSLAPWRGYTF. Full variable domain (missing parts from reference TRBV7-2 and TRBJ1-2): GAGVSQSPSNKVTEKGKDVELRCDPISGHTALYWYRQSLGQGLEFLIYFQGNSAPDKSGLPSDRFSAERTGGSVSTLTIQRTQQEDSAVYLCASSLAPWRGYTFGSGTRLTVV.

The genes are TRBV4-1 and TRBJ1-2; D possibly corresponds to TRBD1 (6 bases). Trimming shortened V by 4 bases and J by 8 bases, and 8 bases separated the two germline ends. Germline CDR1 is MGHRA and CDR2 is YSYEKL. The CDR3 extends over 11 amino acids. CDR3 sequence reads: CASSRDRGYTF. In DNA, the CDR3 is TGCGCCAGCAGCCGAGACAGGGGCTACACCTTC.